This passage covers 32 T cell receptor beta chains from one sample sequenced in a study of T-cell reconstitution after alpha-beta-depleted transplantation in children. Unique molecular identifiers tagged the TCRbeta library. TCRdb redid the calling of the PCR reads with MiXCR, one entry per CDR3 protein. The table lists about 610,000 distinct CDR3 sequences, 10% to 13% of them singletons, with 4% to 5% in the top ten. This sample comprised PBMCs from the stem cell graft donor, obtained from the stem cell graft. The receptors derive from a human donor who donated a stem cell graft to a child with acute myeloid leukemia.

The J gene is TRBJ1-6, the V gene TRBV18, with no clear D. Germline CDR1 reads KGHSH; CDR2 reads LQKENI. The CDR3 is 14 amino acids. V was trimmed by 2 bases and J by 4 bases, leaving 6 bases between them. CDR3 sequence reads: CASSPGTYNSPLHF. Written as DNA, the CDR3 is TGTGCCAGCTCACCAGGCACATATAATTCACCCCTCCACTTT.

V gene TRBV4-3 combines with J gene TRBJ2-5; no firm D call. Per germline, CDR1 LGHNA and CDR2 YSLEER. Deletions cut 0 bases from V and 1 base from J, with 15 bases between. This CDR3 spans 17 amino acids. The CDR3 DNA is TGCGCCAGCAGCCAAGATCGGTCAGCCATAGGCCAAGAGACCCAGTACTTC. This encodes CASSQDRSAIGQETQYF.

This clonotype was counted between two and nine times. J is TRBJ2-3 and V is TRBV4-3, with D tentatively TRBD2 (6 bases). The CDR3 has 16 amino acids. The germline V and J ends were trimmed by 4 bases and 0 bases, with 14 bases remaining between them. Germline V gene lookup returns CDR1 LGHNA and CDR2 YSLEER. CDR3 nucleotide sequence: TGCGCCAGCAGCCGCGGGGCGGGTACTAGCACAGATACGCAGTATTTT. As protein: CASSRGAGTSTDTQYF.

This clonotype was recorded many times. The chain carries TRBV6-2 or TRBV6-3 and TRBJ1-5; 8 nucleotides align to TRBD1. Germline CDR1 is MNHEY and CDR2 is SVGEGT. V lost 6 bases to trimming and J lost 7 bases; unmatched junction nucleotides: 5. The CDR3 loop spans 13 amino acids. This CDR3 reads CASSDRGGQPQHF. The CDR3, as DNA: TGTGCCAGCAGCGACAGGGGCGGCCAGCCCCAGCATTTT.

This chain joins TRBV4-2 and TRBJ2-1; 12 bases agree with TRBD2. J lost 9 bases, V lost 1 base, and 16 bases had no gene match. Germline-derived CDR1 and CDR2 are LGHNA and YNFKEQ. CDR3 length: 19 residues. The CDR3 coding sequence is TGTGCCAGCAGCCAAGTGGCGCAGGAGCCGGGACTAGCGGGTAGTGAGCAGTTCTTC. The encoded protein is CASSQVAQEPGLAGSEQFF.

The chain links TRBV20-1 to TRBJ2-7, with D unresolved. Between the trimmed V and J ends, which lost 5 bases and 3 bases, there was a span of 14 bases. Germline lookup yields CDR1 DFQATT and CDR2 SNEGSKA (reference sequence). CDR3 size: 13 residues. The CDR3 reads CSAVVGTYYEQYF. CDR3 sequence (DNA): TGCAGTGCTGTGGTTGGAACCTACTACGAGCAGTACTTC.

There are a few counts of this clonotype. The chain joins TRBV3-1 to TRBJ2-2, with D tentatively TRBD1 (5 bases). Trimming cost V 4 bases and J 6 bases, with 12 bases left between them. CDR1 and CDR2 from the germline V gene are LGHDT and YNNKEL (reference sequence). This CDR3 has 14 amino acids. CDR3 amino acids: CASSPQGRAGELFF. CDR3 bases: TGTGCCAGCAGCCCCCAGGGCCGGGCCGGGGAGCTGTTTTTT.

This clonotype has at least ten counts. The chain links TRBV12-3 or TRBV12-4 to TRBJ2-5; D possibly corresponds to TRBD1 (5 bases). V lost 0 bases to trimming and J lost 5 bases, with 13 bases between them. The CDR3 is made up of 15 amino acids. CDR3 sequence reads: CASSLAGPPLETQYF. CDR3 sequence (DNA): TGTGCCAGCAGTTTAGCGGGGCCCCCCTTGGAGACCCAGTACTTC.

This rearrangement joins TRBV21-1 to TRBJ2-5; the DNA was not compared with TRBD2, the D call given in the table. TRBV21-1 is noted as a pseudogene. The CDR3 has 18 amino acids. The CDR3 loop is CASSKALTSGSCQETQYF. CDR3 in DNA: TGTGCCAGCAGCAAAGCGCTAACTAGCGGGAGTTGTCAAGAGACCCAGTACTTC.

This rearrangement joins TRBV28 to TRBJ2-7; D perhaps matches TRBD2 (5 bases). The CDR3 is 14 amino acids. CDR1 is MDHEN and CDR2 is SYDVKM in the germline V gene. Trimming stripped 6 bases from V and 2 bases from J, with 14 bases between. CDR3 sequence: CASSVLGSAYEQYF. CDR3 bases: TGTGCCAGCAGCGTACTAGGGAGTGCCTACGAGCAGTACTTC.

This clonotype was found many times. This sequence joins TRBV6-6 and TRBJ1-1; maybe TRBD1 (6 bases). Germline V gene lookup returns CDR1 MNHNY and CDR2 SVGAGI (reference sequence). The CDR3 loop spans 13 amino acids. The V end was cut by 9 bases, the J end by 0 bases, with 11 bases between. The CDR3 sequence is CASGGGMNTEAFF. The DNA for the CDR3 is TGTGCCAGTGGGGGGGGCATGAACACTGAAGCTTTCTTT.

DNA for the CDR3: TGTGCCAGCAGTTTAGGCCAGGGGTTTATTGGCACTGAAGCTTTCTTT. Translated, it gives CASSLGQGFIGTEAFF. This chain links TRBV12-3 or TRBV12-4 with TRBJ1-1, with a weak D call TRBD1 (6 bases). Trimming removed 1 base at V and 4 bases at J, with 16 bases between. The CDR3 is made up of 16 amino acids.

A few counts support this clonotype. CDR3 amino acids: CSAPALRDEQFF. The CDR3, as DNA: TGCAGTGCGCCAGCGCTCCGGGATGAGCAGTTCTTC. The V and J genes are TRBV20-1 and TRBJ2-1; no firm D call. V dropped 6 bases and J dropped 8 bases, with 14 bases sitting between them. Germline loops: CDR1 DFQATT, CDR2 SNEGSKA (reference sequence). There are 12 residues in the CDR3.

This clonotype was counted many times. The gene calls are TRBV28 and TRBJ2-3; 16 nucleotides line up with TRBD2. CDR1 and CDR2 from the germline V gene are MDHEN and SYDVKM. This CDR3 spans 18 amino acids. V shed 8 bases, J shed 0 bases, and the junction held 8 bases outside the gene matches. The CDR3 is CASSPGTSGRGSTDTQYF. The DNA of the CDR3 is TGTGCCAGCTCCCCCGGGACTAGCGGGAGGGGTAGCACAGATACGCAGTATTTT.

This clonotype has only a few counts. The chain couples TRBV10-3 to TRBJ1-2; D ambiguous. The V end lost 2 bases, the J end lost 4 bases, and 11 bases lay between the germline ends. Germline lookup yields CDR1 ENHRY and CDR2 SYGVKD. The CDR3 contains 14 residues. CDR3 protein: CAISESGNSYGYTF. The CDR3 DNA follows: TGTGCCATCAGTGAGAGTGGGAATTCCTATGGCTACACCTTC.

The chain joins TRBV6-2 or TRBV6-3 to TRBJ2-6, with TRBD2 matching 11 bases. Per the germline V gene, CDR1 is MNHEY and CDR2 is SVGEGT. The CDR3 is made up of 20 amino acids. Trimming removed 5 bases from V and 0 bases from J; junction bases left unmatched: 12. CDR3 DNA sequence: TGTGCCAGCAGTACCAAGAGACTAGCGGGGCTCACCTCTGGGGCCAACGTCCTGACTTTC. The encoded protein is CASSTKRLAGLTSGANVLTF.

This clonotype showed up just a few times. The J gene is TRBJ2-5, the V gene TRBV9; D may be TRBD1 (5 bases). Deletions cut 0 bases from V and 3 bases from J, with 6 bases between. The CDR3 loop spans 13 amino acids. The germline CDR1 and CDR2 sequences are SGDLS and YYNGEE. The CDR3: CASSVGREETQYF. The CDR3, as DNA: TGTGCCAGCAGCGTAGGCAGGGAAGAGACCCAGTACTTC.

The rearrangement links TRBV3-1 to TRBJ2-7; 9 nucleotides align to TRBD2. CDR1 and CDR2 from the germline V gene are LGHDT and YNNKEL (reference sequence). Germline trimming cut 3 bases from V and 2 bases from J; bases unmatched to any gene: 2. The CDR3 is 14 amino acids. CDR3 in DNA: TGTGCCAGCAGCCATCCTAGCGGGGCCTACGAGCAGTACTTC. Its translation: CASSHPSGAYEQYF.

There are many counts of this clonotype. This chain connects TRBV4-2 to TRBJ2-1; 11 bases are shared with TRBD2. CDR1 and CDR2 (germline): LGHNA, YNFKEQ. V gave up 4 bases and J gave up 0 bases; unmatched junction bases: 8. The CDR3 covers 18 residues. CDR3 in amino acids: CASSPGTSGRSSYNEQFF. For the CDR3, the DNA is TGTGCCAGCAGCCCCGGGACTAGCGGAAGGAGCTCCTACAATGAGCAGTTCTTC.

The rearrangement uses TRBV9 and TRBJ2-7; D not resolved. Per the germline V gene, CDR1 is SGDLS and CDR2 is YYNGEE. The CDR3 has 14 residues. The V and J ends lost 2 bases and 3 bases respectively, with 12 bases between them. The CDR3 region has the DNA TGTGCCAGCAGCGTTCGGGCAGGCTTCTACGAGCAGTACTTC. It translates to CASSVRAGFYEQYF.

This chain links TRBV3-1 with TRBJ2-1, with a possible D match to TRBD2 (5 bases). This CDR3 region has 14 residues. Looked up from germline, CDR1 is LGHDT and CDR2 is YNNKEL (reference sequence). Deletions cut 1 base from V and 8 bases from J, with 12 bases between. This chain's CDR3 is CASSQGPGRDEQFF. CDR3 nucleotide sequence: TGTGCCAGCAGCCAAGGCCCGGGAAGGGATGAGCAGTTCTTC.

This clonotype was seen at least ten times. The chain recombines TRBV20-1 with TRBJ1-2, with D perhaps TRBD1 (5 bases). Germline V gene lookup returns CDR1 DFQATT and CDR2 SNEGSKA (reference sequence). V was trimmed by 3 bases and J by 5 bases, leaving 16 bases between them. The CDR3 covers 14 residues. The CDR3 sequence is CSASVTVTSYGYTF. CDR3 DNA sequence: TGCAGTGCTAGTGTGACAGTAACCAGTTATGGCTACACCTTC.

Here the CDR3 DNA reads TGTGCCAGCAGCGTCCCAAGGGGGTCGAACACCGGGGAGCTGTTTTTT. Residues: CASSVPRGSNTGELFF. This chain links TRBV9 with TRBJ2-2; possibly TRBD1 for D (6 bases). Trimming took off 2 bases at V and 0 bases at J, with 11 bases between the two ends. The CDR3 is made up of 16 amino acids. Germline CDR1 is SGDLS and CDR2 is YYNGEE.

This clonotype has only a few counts. The rearrangement uses TRBV29-1 and TRBJ1-2; 9 nucleotides align to TRBD1. This CDR3 comprises 14 residues. In germline, CDR1 is SQVTM, CDR2 ANQGSEA. V shed 5 bases, J shed 5 bases, and the junction held 9 bases outside the gene matches. The CDR3 is CSVTGQGPLYGYTF. The CDR3, as DNA: TGCAGCGTTACCGGACAGGGGCCCTTATATGGCTACACCTTC.

In its sample, this clonotype was seen many times. The chain links TRBV29-1 to TRBJ2-2; 7 nucleotides line up with TRBD2. The V gene's germline CDR1 is SQVTM and CDR2 ANQGSEA. The CDR3 length is 15 residues. Losses at the gene ends were 6 bases for V and 0 bases for J; bases not matched to a gene: 7. The CDR3 DNA follows: TGCAGCGTCGTAAAGCGGGAAGCGAACACCGGGGAGCTGTTTTTT. Translated, it gives CSVVKREANTGELFF.

The rearrangement joins TRBV7-2 to TRBJ2-1; D remains ambiguous. The ends were cut back, 5 bases at V and 12 bases at J, with 11 bases in the middle. Per the germline V gene, CDR1 is SGHTA and CDR2 is FQGNSA. The CDR3 has 11 amino acids. CDR3 in DNA: TGTGCCAGCAGCCTCAGGCAATCGCAGTTCTTC. Its translation: CASSLRQSQFF.

This clonotype was counted ten times or more. This rearrangement joins TRBV5-1 to TRBJ2-5; D unclear. V dropped 0 bases and J dropped 3 bases, with 9 bases sitting between them. The CDR3 spans 14 residues. Germline V lookup: CDR1 SGHRS, CDR2 YFSETQ. CDR3 residues: CASSLGPTEETQYF. CDR3 in DNA: TGCGCCAGCAGCTTGGGTCCTACCGAAGAGACCCAGTACTTC.

This chain's CDR3 is CASSLWVSSYNEQFF. In nucleotides, the CDR3 is TGTGCCAGCAGCTTATGGGTGAGCTCCTACAATGAGCAGTTCTTC. This sequence joins TRBV7-3 and TRBJ2-1; D ambiguous. The CDR3 sequence is 15 residues long. Germline assignment: CDR1 SGHTA and CDR2 FQGTGA. V was clipped by 2 bases and J by 0 bases, with 8 bases between them.

This clonotype was observed a handful of times. The CDR3 coding sequence is TGTGCCAGCAGGCGACAACCCGGGACAGGGAGCTATGGCTACACCTTC. Translated: CASRRQPGTGSYGYTF. The chain joins TRBV6-1 to TRBJ1-2, with 9 bases aligning to TRBD1. Germline trimming cut 6 bases from V and 4 bases from J; bases unmatched to any gene: 12. This CDR3 comprises 16 residues. Germline CDR1 MNHNS, CDR2 SASEGT.

This clonotype came up a few times. The J gene is TRBJ2-2, the V gene TRBV6-2 or TRBV6-3, with 11 bases aligning to TRBD2. The CDR3 is 17 residues long. Trimming cost V 2 bases and J 3 bases; bases outside gene matches: 5. Germline values: CDR1 MNHEY, CDR2 SVGEGT. The DNA of the CDR3 is TGTGCCAGCAGTTACCCAGCTAGCGGGAGGTACACCGGGGAGCTGTTTTTT. Its translation is CASSYPASGRYTGELFF.

V usage is TRBV4-2 and J usage is TRBJ2-1, with 10 positions matching TRBD2. The CDR3 consists of 18 residues. Looked up from germline, CDR1 is LGHNA and CDR2 is YNFKEQ. With 0 bases clipped from V and 3 bases from J, the junction kept 8 bases outside the gene matches. The CDR3 DNA reads TGTGCCAGCAGCCAAGATTTTGGACTAGCGGAGTTCTACAATGAGCAGTTCTTC. This codes for CASSQDFGLAEFYNEQFF.

This clonotype was counted only a few times. V is TRBV20-1 and J is TRBJ2-7; D tentatively reads TRBD1 or TRBD2 (5 bases each). Germline-derived CDR1 and CDR2 are DFQATT and SNEGSKA (reference sequence). The V end lost 5 bases, the J end lost 2 bases, and 13 bases lay between the germline ends. The length of the CDR3 is 13 residues. For the CDR3, the DNA is TGCAGTGCTCACGGGACGGAGACCTACGAGCAGTACTTC. Protein: CSAHGTETYEQYF.